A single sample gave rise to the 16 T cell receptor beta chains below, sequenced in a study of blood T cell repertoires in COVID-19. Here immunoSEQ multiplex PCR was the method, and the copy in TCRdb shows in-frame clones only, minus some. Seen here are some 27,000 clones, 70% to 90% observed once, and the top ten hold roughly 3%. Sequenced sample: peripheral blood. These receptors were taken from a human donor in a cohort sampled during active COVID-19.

CDR3: CATSRDRWQPQHF. The DNA of the CDR3 is TGTGCCACCAGCAGAGATCGGTGGCAGCCCCAGCATTTT. The chain uses TRBV15 and TRBJ1-5; D is undetermined. This CDR3 has 13 amino acids. Deletions cut 0 bases from V and 7 bases from J, with 7 bases between. Germline CDR1 reads LNHNV; CDR2 reads YYDKDF (reference sequence).

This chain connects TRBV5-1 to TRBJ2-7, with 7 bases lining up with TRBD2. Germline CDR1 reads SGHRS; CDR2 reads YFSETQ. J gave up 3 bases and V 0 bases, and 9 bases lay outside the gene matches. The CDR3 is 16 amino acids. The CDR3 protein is CASSLDGGGLNYEQYF. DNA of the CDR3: TGCGCCAGCAGCTTGGACGGCGGGGGACTAAACTACGAGCAGTACTTC.

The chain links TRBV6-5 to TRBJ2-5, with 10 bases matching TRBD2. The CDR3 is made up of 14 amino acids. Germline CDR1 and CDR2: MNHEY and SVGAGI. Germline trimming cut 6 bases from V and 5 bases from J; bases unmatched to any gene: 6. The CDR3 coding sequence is TGTGCCAGCAGCAGCGGGGGGGCCGCGGAGACCCAGTACTTC. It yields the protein CASSSGGAAETQYF.

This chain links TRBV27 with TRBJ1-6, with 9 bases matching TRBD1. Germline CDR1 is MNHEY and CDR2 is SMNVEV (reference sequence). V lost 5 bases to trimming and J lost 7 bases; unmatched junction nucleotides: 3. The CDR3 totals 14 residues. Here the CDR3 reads CASSRGQGNSPLHF. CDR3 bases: TGTGCCAGCAGTCGAGGACAGGGGAATTCACCCCTCCACTTT.

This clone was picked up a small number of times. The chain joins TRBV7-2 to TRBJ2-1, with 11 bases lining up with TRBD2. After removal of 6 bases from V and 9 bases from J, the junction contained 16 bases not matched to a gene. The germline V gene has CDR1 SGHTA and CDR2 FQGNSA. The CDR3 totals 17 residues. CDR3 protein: CASSPNLSGGAFAEQFF. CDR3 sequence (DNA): TGTGCCAGCAGTCCTAACCTTAGCGGGGGGGCCTTCGCTGAGCAGTTCTTC.

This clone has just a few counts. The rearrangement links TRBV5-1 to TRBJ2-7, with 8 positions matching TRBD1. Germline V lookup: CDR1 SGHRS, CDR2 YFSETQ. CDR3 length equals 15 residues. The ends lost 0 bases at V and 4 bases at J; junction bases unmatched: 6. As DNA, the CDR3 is TGCGCCAGCAGCTTGGCCATGGGACAGGTGTACGAGCAGTACTTC. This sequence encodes CASSLAMGQVYEQYF.

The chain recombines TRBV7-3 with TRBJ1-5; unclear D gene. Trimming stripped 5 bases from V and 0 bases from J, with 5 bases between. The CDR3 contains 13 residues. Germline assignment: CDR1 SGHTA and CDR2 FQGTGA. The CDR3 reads CASSINSNQPQHF. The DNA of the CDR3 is TGTGCCAGCAGCATTAATAGCAATCAGCCCCAGCATTTT.

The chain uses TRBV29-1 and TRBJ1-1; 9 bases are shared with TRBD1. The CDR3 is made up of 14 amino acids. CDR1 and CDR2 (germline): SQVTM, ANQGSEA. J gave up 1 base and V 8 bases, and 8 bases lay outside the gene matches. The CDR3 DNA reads TGCAGCTTCGGGGGACAGGGTGGGAACACTGAAGCTTTCTTT. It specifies CSFGGQGGNTEAFF.

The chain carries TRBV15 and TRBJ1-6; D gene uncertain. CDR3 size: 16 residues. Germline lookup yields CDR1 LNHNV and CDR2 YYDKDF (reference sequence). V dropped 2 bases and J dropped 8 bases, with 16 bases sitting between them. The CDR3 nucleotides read TGTGCCACCAGCAGATCCCTCCGGGGTGGGGATTCACCCCTCCACTTT. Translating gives CATSRSLRGGDSPLHF.

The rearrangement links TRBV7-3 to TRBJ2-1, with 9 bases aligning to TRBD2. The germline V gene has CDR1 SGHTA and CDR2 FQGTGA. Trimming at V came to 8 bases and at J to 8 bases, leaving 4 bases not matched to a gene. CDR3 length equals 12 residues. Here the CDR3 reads CASGGGADEQFF. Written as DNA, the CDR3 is TGTGCCAGCGGCGGGGGGGCCGATGAGCAGTTCTTC.

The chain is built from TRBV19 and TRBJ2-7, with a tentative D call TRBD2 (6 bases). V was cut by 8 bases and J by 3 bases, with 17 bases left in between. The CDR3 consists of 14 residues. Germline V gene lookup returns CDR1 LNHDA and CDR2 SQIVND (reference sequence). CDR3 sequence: CASARRDLGYEQYF. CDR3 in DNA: TGTGCCAGTGCCCGGCGGGACTTGGGCTACGAGCAGTACTTC.

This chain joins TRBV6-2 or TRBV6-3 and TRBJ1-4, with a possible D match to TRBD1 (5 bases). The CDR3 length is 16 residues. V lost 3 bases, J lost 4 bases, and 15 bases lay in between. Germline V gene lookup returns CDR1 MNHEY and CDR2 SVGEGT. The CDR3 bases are TGTGCCAGCAGTTATCCTACGTACAGGTTTAATGAAAAACTGTTTTTT. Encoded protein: CASSYPTYRFNEKLFF.

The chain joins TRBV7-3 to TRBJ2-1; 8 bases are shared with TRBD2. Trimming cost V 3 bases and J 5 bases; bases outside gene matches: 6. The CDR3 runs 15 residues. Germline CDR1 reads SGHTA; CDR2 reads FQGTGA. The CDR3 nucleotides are TGTGCCAGCAGCTTCGGGACTAGTCCCGACAATGAGCAGTTCTTC. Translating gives CASSFGTSPDNEQFF.

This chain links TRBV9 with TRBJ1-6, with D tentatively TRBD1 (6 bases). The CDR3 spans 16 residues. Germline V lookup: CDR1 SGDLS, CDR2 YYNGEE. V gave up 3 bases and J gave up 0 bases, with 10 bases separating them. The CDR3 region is CASSGTASSYNSPLHF. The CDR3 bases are TGTGCCAGCAGCGGGACAGCGAGCTCCTATAATTCACCCCTCCACTTT. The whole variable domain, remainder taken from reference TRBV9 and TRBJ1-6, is DSGVTQTPKHLITATGQRVTLRCSPRSGDLSVYWYQQSLDQGLQFLIQYYNGEERAKGNILERFSAQQFPDLHSELNLSSLELGDSALYFCASSGTASSYNSPLHFGNGTRLTVT.

The DNA of the CDR3 is TGTGCCAGCAGCACAGGGCCGGAGAACACTGAAGCTTTCTTT. Translating it yields CASSTGPENTEAFF. The chain is built from TRBV7-8 and TRBJ1-1; possibly TRBD1 for D (6 bases). Germline V lookup: CDR1 SGHVS, CDR2 FQNEAQ. The V end was cut by 5 bases, the J end by 1 base, with 11 bases between. CDR3 length: 14 residues.

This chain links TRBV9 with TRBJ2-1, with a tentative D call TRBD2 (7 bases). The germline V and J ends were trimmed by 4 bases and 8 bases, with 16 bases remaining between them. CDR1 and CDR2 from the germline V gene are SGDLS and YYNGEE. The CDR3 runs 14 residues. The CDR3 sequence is CASSPRGEGDEQFF. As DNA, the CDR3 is TGTGCCAGCAGCCCGCGCGGGGAGGGGGATGAGCAGTTCTTC.